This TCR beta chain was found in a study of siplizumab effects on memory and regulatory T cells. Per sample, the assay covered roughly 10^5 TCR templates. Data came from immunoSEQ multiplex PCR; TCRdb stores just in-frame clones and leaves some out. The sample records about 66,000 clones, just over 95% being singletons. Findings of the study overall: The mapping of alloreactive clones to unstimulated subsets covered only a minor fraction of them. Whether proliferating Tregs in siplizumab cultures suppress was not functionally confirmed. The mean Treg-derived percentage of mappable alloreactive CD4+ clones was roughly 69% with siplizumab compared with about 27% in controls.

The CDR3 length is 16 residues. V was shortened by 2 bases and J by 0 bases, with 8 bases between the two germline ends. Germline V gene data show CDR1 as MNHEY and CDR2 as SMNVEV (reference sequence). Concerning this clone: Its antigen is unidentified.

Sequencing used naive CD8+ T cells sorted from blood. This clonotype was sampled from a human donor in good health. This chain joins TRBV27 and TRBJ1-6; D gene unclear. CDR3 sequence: CASSLGRSSYNSPLHF. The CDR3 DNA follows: TGTGCCAGCAGTTTAGGACGCAGCTCCTATAATTCACCCCTCCACTTT.